Described below is a single TCR beta chain sequence and its context. Breast cancer patients provided tissue from their axillary draining lymph nodes. TCRdb passed the multiplex PCR reads through MiXCR, listing each CDR3 protein once. This sample has approximately 200,000 distinct CDR3 sequences, with roughly 29% found just once. The data stem from a study of breast tumors, draining lymph nodes, adjacent tissues. Between the trimmed V and J ends, which lost 6 bases and 0 bases, there was a span of 13 bases. The CDR3 runs to 15 residues. Germline CDR1 reads MNHEY; CDR2 reads SVGEGT. Sequenced material: axillary lymph node tissue. This TCR was recovered from a female donor with breast cancer. Some clones in this sample may be carry-over from other donors' samples. This chain connects TRBV6-2 or TRBV6-3 to TRBJ2-3; tentative D call: TRBD2 (6 bases). CDR3 sequence reads: CASRNRDWSTDTQYF. Here the CDR3 DNA reads TGTGCCAGCAGGAACCGGGACTGGAGCACAGATACGCAGTATTTT.